What follows are 18 T cell receptor beta chains derived from one specimen sequenced in a study of blood T cell repertoires in COVID-19. The repertoire was sequenced with immunoSEQ multiplex PCR; TCRdb's copy has only in-frame clones and lacks some. The data contain 200,000 to 250,000 clones, 70% to 90% of them singletons. Sequencing was done on a sample of PBMCs or T cells enriched from blood (not recorded which). The receptors were gathered from a man aged 25-45 years who had recovered from COVID-19.

The chain combines TRBV10-3 with TRBJ1-5; 9 positions agree with TRBD1. The CDR3 loop spans 12 amino acids. Germline CDR1 reads ENHRY; CDR2 reads SYGVKD. Losses at the gene ends were 6 bases for V and 6 bases for J; bases not matched to a gene: 0. In DNA, the CDR3 is TGTGCCATCAGGGGACAGGGTCAGCCCCAGCATTTT. Protein product: CAIRGQGQPQHF.

This clone appeared a few times. The V gene is TRBV12-3 or TRBV12-4, the J gene TRBJ2-5; D is perhaps TRBD1 (6 bases). This CDR3 spans 12 amino acids. V lost 8 bases and J 5 bases, leaving 12 bases between the germline ends. The DNA for the CDR3 is TGTGCCAGCGGGACACCCCAGGAGACCCAGTACTTC. It encodes CASGTPQETQYF.

The J gene is TRBJ2-1, the V gene TRBV28; the match to TRBD2 covers 11 bases. The CDR3 extends over 17 amino acids. V lost 5 bases to trimming and J lost 6 bases; unmatched junction nucleotides: 12. The V gene's germline CDR1 is MDHEN and CDR2 SYDVKM. CDR3 in DNA: TGTGCCAGCAGTAGAAAAAAAATAGCGGGAGGGCGCAATGAGCAGTTCTTC. Its translation: CASSRKKIAGGRNEQFF. Together with reference TRBV28 and TRBJ2-1, the CDR3 gives the full variable domain: DVKVTQSSRYLVKRTGEKVFLECVQDMDHENMFWYRQDPGLGLRLIYFSYDVKMKEKGDIPEGYSVSREKKERFSLILESASTNQTSMYLCASSRKKIAGGRNEQFFGPGTRLTVL.

This clone was seen a few times. This chain connects TRBV9 to TRBJ1-2, with TRBD1 matching 8 bases. V was pared by 4 bases and J by 4 bases, with 6 bases of the junction left unmatched. There are 14 residues in the CDR3. Germline V gene sequence: CDR1 SGDLS, CDR2 YYNGEE. CDR3 in amino acids: CASSTDRDPYGYTF. CDR3 sequence (DNA): TGTGCCAGCAGCACGGACAGGGACCCCTATGGCTACACCTTC.

The chain carries TRBV28 and TRBJ1-1; no reliable D call. The V end was cut by 0 bases, the J end by 0 bases, with 5 bases between. Per the germline V gene, CDR1 is MDHEN and CDR2 is SYDVKM. This CDR3 comprises 14 residues. The CDR3 DNA reads TGTGCCAGCAGTTTATGGCGGATGAACACTGAAGCTTTCTTT. Protein: CASSLWRMNTEAFF.

The rearrangement joins TRBV5-1 to TRBJ2-3; the match to TRBD1 covers 9 bases. The J segment lost 1 base and the V segment lost 3 bases, leaving 3 bases of the junction unmatched. CDR3 length equals 15 residues. CDR1 and CDR2 (germline): SGHRS, YFSETQ. The CDR3 loop is CASSWGDRGTDTQYF. The DNA of the CDR3 is TGCGCCAGCAGCTGGGGGGACAGGGGCACAGATACGCAGTATTTT. The full variable domain, with the rest looked up from reference TRBV5-1 and TRBJ2-3, is KAGVTQTPRYLIKTRGQQVTLSCSPISGHRSVSWYQQTPGQGLQFLFEYFSETQRNKGNFPGRFSGRQFSNSRSEMNVSTLELGDSALYLCASSWGDRGTDTQYFGPGTRLTVL.

The rearrangement uses TRBV28 and TRBJ1-3; D gene ambiguous. V was shortened by 10 bases and J by 0 bases, with 10 bases between the two germline ends. The CDR3 is 13 residues long. The germline V gene encodes CDR1 MDHEN and CDR2 SYDVKM. The CDR3 nucleotides read TGTGCCACCGGACTGCCCTCTGGAAACACCATATATTTT. Translated: CATGLPSGNTIYF.

This sequence joins TRBV10-2 and TRBJ2-7, with D unclear. CDR3 length: 13 residues. Trimming shortened V by 2 bases and J by 0 bases, and 5 bases separated the two germline ends. Germline V gene data show CDR1 as WSHSY and CDR2 as SAAADI. The DNA for the CDR3 is TGCGCCAGCAGTGAGGTAAACTCCTACGAGCAGTACTTC. Translated: CASSEVNSYEQYF.

This clone came up a few times. The chain recombines TRBV15 with TRBJ1-5; D remains unclear. CDR3 size: 15 residues. V lost 1 base to trimming and J lost 6 bases, with 13 bases between them. Germline-derived CDR1 and CDR2 are LNHNV and YYDKDF (reference sequence). The CDR3 DNA follows: TGTGCCACCAGCAGAGTTTCCACTCCCACTCAGCCCCAGCATTTT. Its protein product is CATSRVSTPTQPQHF.

The V and J genes are TRBV7-9 and TRBJ2-5; 8 bases line up with TRBD1. Trimming cost V 4 bases and J 5 bases; bases outside gene matches: 21. Germline CDR1 is SEHNR and CDR2 is FQNEAQ (reference sequence). The CDR3 totals 19 residues. The CDR3 bases are TGTGCCAGCAGCTCGCCAATAAAGAGACAGGGGACCCCGCGTGAGACCCAGTACTTC. It encodes CASSSPIKRQGTPRETQYF.

This clone came up a few times. The chain is built from TRBV9 and TRBJ1-2; D remains unclear. The CDR3 runs 15 residues. V lost 4 bases, J lost 1 base, and 14 bases lay in between. The germline CDR1 and CDR2 sequences are SGDLS and YYNGEE. The CDR3 region has the DNA TGTGCCAGCAGCCCAGAGGGAAGTCTTAACTATGGCTACACCTTC. Translating gives CASSPEGSLNYGYTF.

This clone was seen just once. Other nucleotide sequences in the sample specify the same CDR3. This sequence joins TRBV27 and TRBJ2-7; tentatively, D is TRBD2 (5 bases). CDR1 and CDR2 from the germline V gene are MNHEY and SMNVEV (reference sequence). The V gene lost 6 bases and the J gene lost 0 bases, with 12 bases spanning the gap. There are 14 residues in the CDR3. CDR3 DNA sequence: TGTGCCAGCAGCCCCGTGGGGAGCTCCTACGAGCAGTACTTC. Translating it yields CASSPVGSSYEQYF.

The chain joins TRBV19 to TRBJ1-6, with TRBD1 matching 10 bases. The CDR3 contains 14 residues. The V segment lost 3 bases and the J segment 8 bases; nucleotides outside the gene matches: 1. Germline V gene sequence: CDR1 LNHDA, CDR2 SQIVND (reference sequence). DNA for the CDR3: TGTGCCAGTAGTATGGGACAGGGGTATTCACCCCTCCACTTT. This gives the protein CASSMGQGYSPLHF.

The V call is TRBV5-4, the J call TRBJ2-7; D possibly corresponds to TRBD1 (5 bases). Germline assignment: CDR1 SGHNT and CDR2 YYREEE (reference sequence). The germline V and J ends were trimmed by 0 bases and 2 bases, with 12 bases remaining between them. CDR3 length equals 15 residues. This CDR3 is CASSLDGAGTYEQYF. The CDR3 coding sequence is TGTGCCAGCAGCTTGGATGGGGCCGGAACCTACGAGCAGTACTTC. The variable domain in full, completed from reference TRBV5-4 and TRBJ2-7, reads ETGVTQSPTHLIKTRGQQVTLRCSSQSGHNTVSWYQQALGQGPQFIFQYYREEENGRGNFPPRFSGLQFPNYSSELNVNALELDDSALYLCASSLDGAGTYEQYFGPGTRLTVT.

The V call is TRBV29-1, the J call TRBJ1-1, with D tentatively TRBD1 (5 bases). The CDR3 is 12 residues long. Trimming took off 7 bases at V and 4 bases at J, with 13 bases between the two ends. Germline V gives CDR1 SQVTM, CDR2 ANQGSEA. The DNA for the CDR3 is TGCAGCGCACGCAGGGCACCCACTGAAGCTTTCTTT. Amino acids: CSARRAPTEAFF.

This chain uses TRBV7-2 with TRBJ1-4; D ambiguous. The length of the CDR3 is 13 residues. Trimming pared 4 bases from V and 8 bases from J, leaving 11 bases between. Germline V gives CDR1 SGHTA, CDR2 FQGNSA. CDR3 bases: TGTGCCAGCAGCTCAGGCATGAGCGAAAAACTGTTTTTT. This translates into CASSSGMSEKLFF.

The chain is built from TRBV19 and TRBJ2-7, with TRBD2 as a possible D gene (7 bases). Per germline, CDR1 LNHDA and CDR2 SQIVND (reference sequence). There are 13 residues in the CDR3. The CDR3 DNA reads as TGTGCTCACACTGGGGGGGCTTCCTACGAGCAGTACTTC. This gives the protein CAHTGGASYEQYF. Looking up the rest from reference TRBV19 and TRBJ2-7 gives the full variable domain: DGGITQSPKYLFRKEGQNVTLSCEQNLNHDAMYWYRQDPGQGLRLIYYSQIVNDFQKGDIAEGYSVSREKKESFPLTVTSAQKNPTAFYLCAHTGGASYEQYFGPGTRLTVT.

V is TRBV12-3 or TRBV12-4 and J is TRBJ1-5; a possible D gene is TRBD1 (6 bases). V lost 7 bases to trimming and J lost 5 bases, with 12 bases between them. CDR3 length equals 13 residues. The CDR3 DNA reads TGTGCCAGCACCCGGGACAAAGATCAGCCCCAGCATTTT. This gives the protein CASTRDKDQPQHF.